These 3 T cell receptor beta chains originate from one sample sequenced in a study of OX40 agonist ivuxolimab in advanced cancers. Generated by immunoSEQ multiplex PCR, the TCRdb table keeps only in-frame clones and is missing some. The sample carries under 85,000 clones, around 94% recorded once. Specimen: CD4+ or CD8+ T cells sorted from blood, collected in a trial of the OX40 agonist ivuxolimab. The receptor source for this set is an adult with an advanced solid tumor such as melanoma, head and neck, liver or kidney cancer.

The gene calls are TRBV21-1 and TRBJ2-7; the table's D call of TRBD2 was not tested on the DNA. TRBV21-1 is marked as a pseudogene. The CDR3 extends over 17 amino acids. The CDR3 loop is CASSKGDPGTSAYEQYF. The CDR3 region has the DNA TGTGCCAGCAGCAAAGGGGACCCCGGGACTAGCGCCTACGAGCAGTACTTC.

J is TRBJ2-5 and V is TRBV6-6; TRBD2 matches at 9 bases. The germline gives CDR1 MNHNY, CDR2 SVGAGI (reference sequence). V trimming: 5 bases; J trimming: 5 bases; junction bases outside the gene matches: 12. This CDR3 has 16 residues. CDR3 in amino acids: CASSPGIAGDGETQYF. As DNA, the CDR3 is TGTGCCAGCAGTCCCGGGATAGCGGGAGATGGGGAGACCCAGTACTTC.

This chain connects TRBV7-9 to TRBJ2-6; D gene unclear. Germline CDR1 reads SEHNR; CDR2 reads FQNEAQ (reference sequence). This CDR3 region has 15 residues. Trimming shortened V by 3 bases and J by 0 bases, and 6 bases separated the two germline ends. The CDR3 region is CASSFRSSGANVLTF. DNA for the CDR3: TGTGCCAGCAGCTTTCGAAGCTCTGGGGCCAACGTCCTGACTTTC.